A selection of T cell receptor beta chains follows, all from one sample in a study of early T cells in non-severe SARS-CoV-2 infection. In TCRdb, the 5' RACE reads were re-called with MiXCR into one record per CDR3 protein. The repertoire has about 97,000 distinct CDR3 sequences, approximately 11% of them found once; the top ten carry just over 4.5%. This specimen consisted of whole blood, obtained at baseline. All receptors derive from an adult who was a healthcare worker with PCR-confirmed SARS-CoV-2 infection or an uninfected control (not recorded which). Both conserved end residues are part of each CDR3. The D gene is left open where the match is weak. Size is stated for part of the rows, as once, few or many counts, or as a class when the clone is expanded.

d_call	v_call	j_call	clone_size	cdr3_nt	cdr3_aa
-	TRBV10-2	TRBJ1-1	many	TGCGCCAGCAGTGAGCAGGTGATGAACACTGAAGCTTTCTTT	CASSEQVMNTEAFF
TRBD2	TRBV7-8	TRBJ2-3	-	TGTGCCAGCAGCCCTACTCGGACTAGCGCCACAGATACGCAGTATTTT	CASSPTRTSATDTQYF
TRBD2	TRBV7-3	TRBJ2-3	-	TGTGCCAGCAGCCCATCTAGCGGGGGACGCACAGATACGCAGTATTTT	CASSPSSGGRTDTQYF
TRBD1	TRBV29-1	TRBJ2-3	-	TGCAGCGCCCGTGGGACAGGGGGCACAGATACGCAGTATTTT	CSARGTGGTDTQYF
TRBD1	TRBV10-1	TRBJ1-1	few	TGCGCCAGCAGTGAGTCGGACAGGGACGAAGCTTTCTTT	CASSESDRDEAFF
TRBD2	TRBV7-9	TRBJ2-1	-	TGTGCCAGCAGCTACCCGACTAGCGGGAGGGGCAATGAGCAGTTCTTC	CASSYPTSGRGNEQFF
-	TRBV18	TRBJ2-7	-	TGTGCCAGCTCCCCAGGACACCTCCTTTCCTACGAGCAGTACTTC	CASSPGHLLSYEQYF
TRBD2	TRBV4-1	TRBJ2-7	many	TGCGCCAGCAGCCTGCGAACCGGGACTAGCGTTTACGAGCAGTACTTC	CASSLRTGTSVYEQYF
TRBD1	TRBV5-1	TRBJ2-7	once	TGCGCCAGCAGGCTACAGGGGGACGAGCAGTACTTC	CASRLQGDEQYF
TRBD2	TRBV27	TRBJ2-7	-	TGTGCCAGCCCTATGGCGGGAGTAAACGAGCAGTACTTC	CASPMAGVNEQYF
-	TRBV10-1	TRBJ1-3	few	TGCGCCACCGGTCCGGTGAGCTCTGGAAACACCATATATTTT	CATGPVSSGNTIYF
TRBD1	TRBV5-4	TRBJ2-1	few	TGTGCCAGCAGCTTGAATACAGGGGTTGAGTTCTTC	CASSLNTGVEFF
TRBD1	TRBV20-1	TRBJ1-5	-	TGCAGTGCAAAGATCTCACCGGGACAGCCACTCTATAGCAATCAGCCCCAGCATTTT	CSAKISPGQPLYSNQPQHF
-	TRBV3-1	TRBJ2-5	many	TGTGCCAGCAGCCAAGACTGGGCGGAAGAGACCCAGTACTTC	CASSQDWAEETQYF
TRBD2	TRBV6-1	TRBJ2-1	few	TGTGCCAGCAGTGAAGCGCGTCTAGCGGGTGCTTTGGAGCAGTTCTTC	CASSEARLAGALEQFF
-	TRBV27	TRBJ1-1	few	TGTGCCAGCAGTTTGTCGAGTCCCGGATTTGCCACTGAAGCTTTCTTT	CASSLSSPGFATEAFF
TRBD2	TRBV24-1	TRBJ2-3	-	TGTGCCACCAGCGAGGGCAGCGGGAGGGCAAGAAATACGCAGTATTTT	CATSEGSGRARNTQYF
-	TRBV29-1	TRBJ2-1	-	TGCAGCGTTCGCGGGATGGGTGAGCAGTTCTTC	CSVRGMGEQFF
TRBD1	TRBV10-3	TRBJ1-5	few	TGTGCCATCAGTGAGTCGGGCAGGGGGAGCAATCAGCCCCAGCATTTT	CAISESGRGSNQPQHF
-	TRBV7-9	TRBJ1-5	few	TGTGCCAGCAGCCTGGCAGGGCACCCTCAGCCCCAGCATTTT	CASSLAGHPQPQHF
-	TRBV2	TRBJ1-5	few	TGTGCCAGCAGTTCAGACAGCTTCCTAGGAAATGGCAATCAGCCCCAGCATTTT	CASSSDSFLGNGNQPQHF
TRBD2	TRBV15	TRBJ2-3	few	TGTGCCACCAGCAGACTAGCGGGAGCAGATACGCAGTATTTT	CATSRLAGADTQYF
-	TRBV20-1	TRBJ2-7	-	TGCAGTGCTAGTGGTGCCAGCTACGAGCTGTACTTC	CSASGASYELYF
-	TRBV27	TRBJ2-7	-	TGTGCCAGCGGGGACTCGTCGGCGCTCTACGAGCAGTACTTC	CASGDSSALYEQYF
-	TRBV5-4	TRBJ1-4	-	TGTGCCAGCAGTTCCGGAGGGGGAAATGAAAAACTGTTTTTT	CASSSGGGNEKLFF
-	TRBV10-3	TRBJ2-7	few	TGTGCCATCAGTGAGTCTCCCCGACAGACCAACTACGAGCAGTACTTC	CAISESPRQTNYEQYF
-	TRBV21-1	TRBJ2-7	-	TGTGCCAGCAGCGTAGGCCGGGGGAGAAGCTCCTACGAGCAGTACTTC	CASSVGRGRSSYEQYF
TRBD1	TRBV27	TRBJ1-6	few	TGTGCCAGCAGTTTAAGCTCCTGGACAGGGGCGAGCTCCTATAATTCACCCCTCCACTTT	CASSLSSWTGASSYNSPLHF
TRBD2	TRBV7-2	TRBJ2-1	many	TGTGCCAGCAGCCCCGCGGGCGGGAGAGACAATGAGCAGTTCTTC	CASSPAGGRDNEQFF
TRBD1	TRBV24-1	TRBJ2-7	-	TGTGCCACCAGTGACCGGACAGGGAACAACGAGCAGTACTTC	CATSDRTGNNEQYF
-	TRBV12-3/TRBV12-4	TRBJ1-1	few	TGTGCCAGCAGTTTATCCATACAGTACACTGAAGCTTTCTTT	CASSLSIQYTEAFF
-	TRBV28	TRBJ1-2	few	TGTGCCAGCAGTTTAGAGCGGGGCTATGGCTACACCTTC	CASSLERGYGYTF
-	TRBV2	TRBJ2-3	many	TGTGCCAGCAGTGCCAGTTACGATACGCAGTATTTT	CASSASYDTQYF
TRBD2	TRBV7-9	TRBJ2-1	-	TGTGCCAGCAGCAGGCTAGCGGGAGGGCCGGATGAGCAGTTCTTC	CASSRLAGGPDEQFF
-	TRBV6-5	TRBJ2-1	-	TGTGCCAGCAGGCCCGGGCACTCCTACAATGAGCAGTTCTTC	CASRPGHSYNEQFF
-	TRBV7-2	TRBJ2-2	-	TGTGCCAGCAGCTTAGCGAGGGGGGCTAGTCCCATTAACACCGGGGAGCTGTTTTTT	CASSLARGASPINTGELFF
TRBD1	TRBV6-5	TRBJ2-7	many	TGTGCCAGCAGGGGGACAGGGTCCTACGAGCAGTACTTC	CASRGTGSYEQYF
TRBD2	TRBV7-2	TRBJ2-3	many	TGTGCCAGCAGCTTAATTGCGGGAGGGACAGATACGCAGTATTTT	CASSLIAGGTDTQYF
TRBD1	TRBV19	TRBJ1-5	few	TGTGCCAGTAGTGTGGACAGGGCCCAGCCCCAGCATTTT	CASSVDRAQPQHF
-	TRBV4-1	TRBJ2-2	-	TGCGCCAGCAGCCAAGAGCCGGGTACTAGACCCGCGAACACCGGGGAGCTGTTTTTT	CASSQEPGTRPANTGELFF
-	TRBV7-2	TRBJ2-3	few	TGTGCCAGCAGCTTATCTCTACAGATCACAGATACGCAGTATTTT	CASSLSLQITDTQYF
-	TRBV20-1	TRBJ2-7	many	TGCAGTGCTAGCCTCATATACGAGCAGTACTTC	CSASLIYEQYF
-	TRBV5-1	TRBJ2-2	-	TGCGCCAGCAGCCGGTGGACAGACCCTAAAAACACCGGGGAGCTGTTTTTT	CASSRWTDPKNTGELFF
TRBD2	TRBV4-3	TRBJ2-7	many	TGCGCCAGCAGCCAAGTTTTAGGGAGGGCCTTCCACGAGCAGTACTTC	CASSQVLGRAFHEQYF
-	TRBV9	TRBJ2-5	many	TGTGCCAGCAGCGTAGGACAGGCCCAAGAGACCCAGTACTTC	CASSVGQAQETQYF
-	TRBV29-1	TRBJ1-2	few	TGCAGCGTTGGGACAGACCGACCAGGCTACACCTTC	CSVGTDRPGYTF
-	TRBV20-1	TRBJ1-4	many	TGCAGTGCTAGAGCGCACCCTAATGAAAAACTGTTTTTT	CSARAHPNEKLFF
TRBD1	TRBV15	TRBJ1-4	-	TGTGCCACCAGCAGAGGACAGGGGGCGCAGACTAATGAAAAACTGTTTTTT	CATSRGQGAQTNEKLFF
-	TRBV7-9	TRBJ2-5	few	TGTGCCAGCAGCTCCCAGCAAGAGACCCAGTACTTC	CASSSQQETQYF
TRBD1	TRBV18	TRBJ1-5	many	TGTGCCAGCTCATCACCTTTAGGACAGGGTGAAAATCAGCCCCAGCATTTT	CASSSPLGQGENQPQHF
-	TRBV4-2	TRBJ2-1	-	TGTGCCAGCAGCTCGGAGCCGTCGGTCAATGAGCAGTTCTTC	CASSSEPSVNEQFF
TRBD2	TRBV3-1	TRBJ2-3	-	TGTGCCAGCAGCCAAGGGCTAGCGGGGGCTGGCACAGATACGCAGTATTTT	CASSQGLAGAGTDTQYF
TRBD2	TRBV10-3	TRBJ2-1	few	TGTGCCATCAACCCAGCGGGAGGTCAAAGGTCGAATGAGCAGTTCTTC	CAINPAGGQRSNEQFF
-	TRBV20-1	TRBJ2-1	many	TGCAGTGCTAGAGATCTCCGGGAGCTCTACAATGAGCAGTTCTTC	CSARDLRELYNEQFF
TRBD2	TRBV20-1	TRBJ2-1	few	TGCAGTGCTAGTCCCAGCGGGGGGGCGATCTCCTACAATGAGCAGTTCTTC	CSASPSGGAISYNEQFF
TRBD2	TRBV29-1	TRBJ2-4	few	TGCAGCGTTTATCGGACCGGGACTAGAAACATTCAGTACTTC	CSVYRTGTRNIQYF
TRBD2	TRBV7-8	TRBJ2-5	-	TGTGCCAGCAGTGCTAGCGGGCTCCAAGAGACCCAGTACTTC	CASSASGLQETQYF
TRBD2	TRBV25-1	TRBJ2-7	-	TGTGCCAGCAGTGAATCGCTAGCGGGAGTGTACGAGCAGTACTTC	CASSESLAGVYEQYF
-	TRBV10-1	TRBJ2-4	many	TGCGCCAGCAGTGAGTCGTGGGGAGGCAAAAACATTCAGTACTTC	CASSESWGGKNIQYF
-	TRBV7-9	TRBJ2-2	few	TGTGCCAGCAGCTTAGATCGGCCCTTCACCGGGGAGCTGTTTTTT	CASSLDRPFTGELFF